This TCR beta chain was identified during a study of cytomegalovirus exposure and HLA in healthy donors. Germline V lookup: CDR1 SGHRS, CDR2 YFSETQ. Trimming took 3 bases from V and 1 from J; bases not matched to a gene: 4. The CDR3 runs 17 residues. This PCR relied on a set of 60 Vbeta primers and 13 Jbeta primers. Method: immunoSEQ multiplex PCR; TCRdb's copy keeps in-frame clones and lacks some. The sample records fewer than 250,000 clones, about 83% being singletons. The donors gave bone marrow, and they were healthy. This rearrangement joins TRBV5-1 to TRBJ2-3, with TRBD2 matching 14 bases. Sequencing input: PBMCs. This clonotype originated in a girl under 18 in good health and CMV-seronegative. The CDR3: CASSWGTSGGRTDTQYF. DNA of the CDR3: TGCGCCAGCAGCTGGGGGACTAGCGGGGGCCGCACAGATACGCAGTATTTT.